This T cell receptor (beta chain) was captured by sequencing in a study of T cells in Graves' hyperthyroidism and ophthalmopathy. Findings of the study overall: The authors' 13 V-J model separated ophthalmopathy from stable hyperthyroidism.

TCR beta CDR3 region amplification was performed from RNA transcripts. A set of HTBI primers served as the primers for a first-round RT-PCR of the TCR CDR3. MiXCR, applied by TCRdb to the multiplex PCR reads, yields one record per CDR3 protein. This sample yields about 380,000 distinct CDR3 sequences, of which approximately 13% are seen a single time; 11% belongs to the top ten. This clonotype showed up many times. Its antigen is still unknown. Hyperthyroidism, newly diagnosed and lasting under 2 months, affected patients aged 18 to 65. Uncontrolled infection, other autoimmune disease, pregnancy and lactation each barred patients from inclusion. The sequence came from a woman aged 60-75 years with Graves' hyperthyroidism. The sample was blood.

CDR3 region: CASSLGPEQYF. The CDR3, as DNA: TGTGCCAGCAGCTTAGGGCCCGAGCAGTACTTC. J is TRBJ2-7 and V is TRBV7-6; D is unresolved. Trimming stripped 1 base from V and 6 bases from J, with 4 bases between. This CDR3 spans 11 amino acids. CDR1 is SGHVS and CDR2 is FNYEAQ in the germline V gene.